This passage covers 6 T cell receptor beta chains from one sample sequenced in a study of neurological immune-mediated disorders. Indicated time point: longitudinal time-point 3. From the 5' RACE reads, TCRdb called clonotypes with MiXCR, one entry per CDR3 protein. The sample has roughly 100,000 distinct CDR3 sequences; 10% to 11% are singletons. The source material was PBMCs. The receptor source for this set is a female donor with HTLV-1-associated myelopathy (HAM/TSP).

Many counts were recorded for this clonotype. J is TRBJ1-2 and V is TRBV20-1; D might be TRBD1 (5 bases). V dropped 0 bases and J dropped 8 bases, with 13 bases sitting between them. CDR3 size: 13 residues. CDR1 and CDR2 (germline): DFQATT, SNEGSKA (reference sequence). CDR3 sequence reads: CSARDSRAGGYTF. In DNA form, the CDR3 reads TGCAGTGCTAGAGATAGCAGGGCGGGAGGCTACACCTTC.

This clonotype was picked up many times. The chain links TRBV5-1 to TRBJ2-7; 10 positions agree with TRBD1. CDR1 and CDR2 from the germline V gene are SGHRS and YFSETQ. The CDR3 sequence is 15 residues long. After removal of 4 bases from V and 4 bases from J, the junction contained 8 bases not matched to a gene. CDR3 sequence (DNA): TGCGCCAGCAGCACCGGGACAGGGGATGTGTACGAGCAGTACTTC. Amino acids: CASSTGTGDVYEQYF.

This clonotype came up many times. A much bigger clone sits one base away, suggesting this may be a read error. The chain has TRBV13 and TRBJ2-7; weak D call: TRBD1 (6 bases). There are 12 residues in the CDR3. Trimming left V 3 bases short and J 3 bases short, with 6 bases between. Looked up from germline, CDR1 is PRHDT and CDR2 is FYEKMQ (reference sequence). The CDR3 loop is CASSFRGYEQYF. The DNA of the CDR3 is TGTGCCAGCAGCTTCAGGGGCTACGAGCAGTACTTC. Based on the CDR3 plus reference TRBV13 and TRBJ2-7, the full variable domain is AAGVIQSPRHLIKEKRETATLKCYPIPRHDTVYWYQQGPGQDPQFLISFYEKMQSDKGSIPDRFSAQQFSDYHSELNMSSLELGDSALYFCASSFRGYEQYFGPGTRLTVT.

This clonotype was seen at least ten times. The rearrangement uses TRBV4-1 and TRBJ1-2; TRBD1 aligns across 8 bases. V gave up 1 base and J gave up 6 bases; unmatched junction bases: 16. CDR1 and CDR2 (germline): MGHRA, YSYEKL. The CDR3 loop spans 18 amino acids. The CDR3 protein is CASSQGPDRASAIDGYTF. The CDR3 nucleotides read TGCGCCAGCAGCCAAGGCCCGGACAGGGCCAGCGCTATTGATGGCTACACCTTC.

This clonotype has a count of ten or more. CDR3 sequence: CSARGDRDYGYTF. CDR3 in DNA: TGCAGTGCTAGGGGGGACAGGGACTATGGCTACACCTTC. The chain joins TRBV20-1 to TRBJ1-2; TRBD1 matches at 9 bases. Losses at the gene ends were 3 bases for V and 3 bases for J; bases not matched to a gene: 2. The CDR3 sequence is 13 residues long. Per germline, CDR1 DFQATT and CDR2 SNEGSKA (reference sequence).

The chain uses TRBV5-1 and TRBJ2-7; 7 nucleotides line up with TRBD1. There are 14 residues in the CDR3. The V and J ends lost 3 bases and 5 bases, in that order; junction bases with no gene match: 8. Germline lookup yields CDR1 SGHRS and CDR2 YFSETQ. For the CDR3, the DNA is TGCGCCAGCAGCTCCGGGACAGAGACTGACGAGCAGTACTTC. It encodes CASSSGTETDEQYF.